The following is a T cell receptor (beta chain) sequence with its context. No cognate antigen has been identified for it. The sample holds no much larger clone one base away, and base qualities are not on file. This record belongs to a study of T cell responses to AZD1222 COVID-19 vaccine (TCRdb year 2021). With regard to the full study: TCR sequencing covered over 230 trial participants: about 210 given two doses of AZD1222 and approximately 25 given two doses of MenACWY control vaccine. Trial participants were enrolled into age subgroups of 18-55, 56-69 and 70-plus years, which contained about 150, 27 and 61 TCR-sequenced participants, respectively. Results and caveats for the whole study, not just this receptor: A significant rise in spike-specific TCR breadth and depth was observed after two AZD1222 doses relative to day 0 and relative to MenACWY recipients. Because no samples from the day 14 peak response were available, repertoires could be characterized only after the peak T cell response. Most participants were white British and females outnumbered males, and the authors suggested that clonal diversity may have been underestimated. Conclusions about previously exposed vaccinees are limited because only five or six AZD1222 recipients were SARS-CoV-2 seropositive at baseline. CD4 TCRs associated with the vaccine covered the entire spike protein, and the dominant responses were in regions 160-218 and 743-854. In the small 56-69-year group, the increase in depth fell short of significance, most likely because of low power. Reportedly, almost half of the unique spike-specific TCRs recognized epitopes lying outside the regions that are mutated in the B.1.351 and B.1.1.7 variants.

The CDR3 regions of human TCRbeta chains were subjected to immunosequencing. The study's processing was this. TCRs in the repertoires were compared against a reference library of SARS-CoV-2-specific TCRs that had been generated with the MIRA antigen-specificity platform. Breadth was defined as the fraction of unique TCRs that were SARS-CoV-2-associated. Depth was defined as the fraction of total T cells that were SARS-CoV-2-associated. Using the MIRA data, each spike-specific TCR was assigned both to the spike region to which the TCR was reactive and to a CD4 or CD8 class. Log10-transformed breadth and depth values were compared by one-way ANOVA with Sidak's multiple comparisons tests. Held by TCRdb, this immuneACCESS table contains in-frame sequences only and omits some clones. Under half of the omission traces to an unresolved V gene where checked; the cause of the rest is unknown. The D gene and trimming were derived from the DNA, and the V and J assignments and clone size from that table. Across this sample there are more than 35,000 clones, with around 77% seen only once. The ten largest account for roughly 22% of the sample.

Measured from the cysteine to the phenylalanine, the CDR3 is 15 residues long. Only CDR3 DNA remains: 45 bases, in frame from the first base. CDR1 LNHDA and CDR2 SQIVND are derived from the germline V gene (reference sequence). V lost 3 bases and J lost 4 bases, and the count of bases not matched to a germline gene is 6. The label giving this sample's time point can be read as: about 28 days (+/-7) after the second vaccine dose. Per the publication, the treatment or condition label means: meningococcal conjugate vaccine given as trial control. Vaccinee samples came from UK trials COV001 and COV002, including a single-blind randomized controlled phase 2/3 trial of AZD1222 (ChAdOx1 nCoV-19) in healthy adults. For TCRbeta chain sequencing, PBMC samples were collected from trial participants at day 0 and at day 28 after the second dose.

The clonotype originates from an adult who received the MenACWY meningococcal vaccine as a control. This receptor chain uses TRBV19 and TRBJ2-1, with 7 bases aligning to TRBD1. The input for sequencing was peripheral blood, taken 28 days after the second dose of the MenACWY control vaccine. The DNA sequence is TGTGCCAGTAGTATGACAGGGATGGGTTACAATGAGCAGTTCTTC. Its protein is CASSMTGMGYNEQFF.